This T cell receptor (beta chain) is drawn from a study of T cell changes during pregnancy in multiple sclerosis. Here immunoSEQ multiplex PCR was the method, and the copy in TCRdb shows in-frame clones only, minus some. The repertoire holds 85,000 to 90,000 clones, 94% seen once, with about 1.6% in the top ten. The CDR3 covers 14 residues. CDR1 and CDR2 (germline): SGHNT, YYREEE (reference sequence). V lost 3 bases, J lost 4 bases, and 14 bases lay in between. The sample was peripheral blood, taken after pregnancy. This receptor was obtained from a female donor in good health, enrolled as a control in a pregnancy study. The rearrangement uses TRBV5-4 and TRBJ2-7; tentative D call: TRBD2 (5 bases). The DNA for the CDR3 is TGTGCCAGCAGCTCCGGACTTGAAGGATACGAGCAGTACTTC. As protein: CASSSGLEGYEQYF.